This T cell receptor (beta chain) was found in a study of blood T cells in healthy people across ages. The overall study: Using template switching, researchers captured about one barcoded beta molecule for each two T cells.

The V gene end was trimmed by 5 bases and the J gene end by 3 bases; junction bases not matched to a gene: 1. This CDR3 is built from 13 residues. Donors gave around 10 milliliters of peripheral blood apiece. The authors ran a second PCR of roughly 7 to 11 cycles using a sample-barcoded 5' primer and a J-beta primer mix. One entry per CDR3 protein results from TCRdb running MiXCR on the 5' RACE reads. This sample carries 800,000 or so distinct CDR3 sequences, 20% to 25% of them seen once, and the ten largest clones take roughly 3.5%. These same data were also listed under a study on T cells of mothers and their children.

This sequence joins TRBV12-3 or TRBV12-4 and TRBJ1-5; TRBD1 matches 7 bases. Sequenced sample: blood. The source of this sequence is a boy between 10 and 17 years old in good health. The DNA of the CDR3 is TGTGCCAGCAGTGGGACAGACAATCAGCCCCAGCATTTT. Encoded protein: CASSGTDNQPQHF.